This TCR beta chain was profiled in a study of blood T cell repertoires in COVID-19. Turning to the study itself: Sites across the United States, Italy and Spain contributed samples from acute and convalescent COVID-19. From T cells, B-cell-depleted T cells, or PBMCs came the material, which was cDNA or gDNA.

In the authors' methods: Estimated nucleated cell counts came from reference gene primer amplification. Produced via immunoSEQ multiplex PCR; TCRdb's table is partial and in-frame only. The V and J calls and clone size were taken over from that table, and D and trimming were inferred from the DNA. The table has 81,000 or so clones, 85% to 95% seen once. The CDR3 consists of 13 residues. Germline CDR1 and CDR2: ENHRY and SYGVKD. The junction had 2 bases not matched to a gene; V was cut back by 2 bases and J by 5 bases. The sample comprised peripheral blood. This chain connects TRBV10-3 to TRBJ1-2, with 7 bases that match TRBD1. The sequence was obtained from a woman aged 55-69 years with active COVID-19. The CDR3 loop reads CAISEDREYGYTF. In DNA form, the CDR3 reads TGTGCCATCAGTGAGGACAGGGAGTATGGCTACACCTTC.